Described below is a single T cell receptor (beta chain) sequence and its context. Original processing notes: Estimation of nucleated cell counts was performed using reference gene primer amplification. Measured with immunoSEQ multiplex PCR; TCRdb has only the in-frame clones, and not every one. D and trimming were read from the DNA, whereas the V and J calls and clone size are those reported in that table. The top ten hold less than 0.75% of the sample, which has about 200,000 clones, 80% to 90% seen once. This CDR3 spans 17 amino acids. The germline V and J ends were trimmed by 3 bases and 0 bases, with 14 bases remaining between them. Per the germline V gene, CDR1 is LNHDA and CDR2 is SQIVND (reference sequence). The data stem from a study of blood T cell repertoires in COVID-19. Turning to the study itself: Donors in the United States, Italy and Spain gave samples during acute or convalescent COVID-19. In each case, the material was cDNA or gDNA derived from T cells, B-cell-depleted T cells, or PBMCs.

The chain links TRBV19 to TRBJ2-2; D possibly corresponds to TRBD2 (6 bases). The sequencing input was peripheral blood. This TCR derives from a middle-aged man with acute or convalescent COVID-19. CDR3 protein: CASSIIPGLTNTGELFF. CDR3 coding DNA: TGTGCCAGTAGTATCATCCCGGGACTGACGAACACCGGGGAGCTGTTTTTT.